This TCR beta chain is drawn from a study of patients and donors after allogeneic stem cell transplantation. With 0 bases removed from V and 1 base from J, the gap between germline ends came to 8 bases. CDR1 and CDR2 from the germline V gene are PRHDT and FYEKMQ (reference sequence). This CDR3 has 15 amino acids. MiXCR, run by TCRdb on the RT-PCR reads, gives a single entry per CDR3 protein. In the table there are more than 850,000 distinct CDR3 sequences, around 17% of which are singletons. This clonotype was counted a few times. The sample consisted of blood, either unsorted or a sorted T cell fraction (not recorded which). The sequence was collected from a human donor who was either an allogeneic HSCT recipient or a stem cell or donor lymphocyte infusion donor (not recorded which). It is not recorded whose cells these are; they may come from a transplant donor. The rearrangement joins TRBV13 to TRBJ2-3; D is possibly TRBD2 (5 bases). CDR3 in DNA: TGTGCCAGCAGCTTAGGCCCCGGGGGCACAGATACGCAGTATTTT. It translates to CASSLGPGGTDTQYF.